Below, one TCR beta chain is given with its context. This CDR3 is 15 amino acids long. After removal of 0 bases from V and 2 bases from J, the junction contained 3 bases not matched to a gene. Germline V gene data show CDR1 as SEHNR and CDR2 as FQNEAQ (reference sequence). The data are from a study of T cell responses to AZD1222 COVID-19 vaccine. Here immunoSEQ multiplex PCR was the method, and the copy in TCRdb shows in-frame clones only, minus some. The data show 120,000 or so clones, with about 90% seen just once and roughly 1.6% held by the top ten. This sequence originates from an adult in good health. The rearrangement uses TRBV7-9 and TRBJ2-7; 8 bases match TRBD2. This specimen was peripheral blood, taken on day 0 of AZD1222 vaccination. CDR3 in DNA: TGTGCCAGCAGCTTAGCGGCCGGGAGGGCCTACGAGCAGTACTTC. Protein: CASSLAAGRAYEQYF.